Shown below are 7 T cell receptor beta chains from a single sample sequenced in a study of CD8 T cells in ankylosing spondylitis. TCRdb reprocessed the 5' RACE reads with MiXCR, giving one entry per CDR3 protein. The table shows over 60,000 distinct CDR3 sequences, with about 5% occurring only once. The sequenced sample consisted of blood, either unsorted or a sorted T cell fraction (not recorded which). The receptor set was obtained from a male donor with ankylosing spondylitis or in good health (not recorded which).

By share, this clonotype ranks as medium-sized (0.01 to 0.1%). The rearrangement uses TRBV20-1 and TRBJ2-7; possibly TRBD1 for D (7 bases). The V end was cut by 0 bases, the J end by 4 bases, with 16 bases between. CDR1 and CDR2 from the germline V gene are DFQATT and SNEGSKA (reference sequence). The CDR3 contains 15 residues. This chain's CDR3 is CSARDRGQEGYEQYF. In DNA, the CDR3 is TGCAGTGCTAGAGACAGAGGACAGGAGGGATACGAGCAGTACTTC.

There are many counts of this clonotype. The CDR3 nucleotides read TGTGCCAGCAGCTTAGCGACTAGCGGGGCCTACAATGAGCAGTTCTTC. This encodes CASSLATSGAYNEQFF. The chain links TRBV7-2 to TRBJ2-1; 11 bases agree with TRBD2. The J segment lost 2 bases and the V segment lost 0 bases, leaving 0 bases of the junction unmatched. CDR3 length: 16 residues. The V gene's germline CDR1 is SGHTA and CDR2 FQGNSA. Combining the CDR3 with reference TRBV7-2 and TRBJ2-1 gives the whole variable domain GAGVSQSPSNKVTEKGKDVELRCDPISGHTALYWYRQSLGQGLEFLIYFQGNSAPDKSGLPSDRFSAERTGGSVSTLTIQRTQQEDSAVYLCASSLATSGAYNEQFFGPGTRLTVL.

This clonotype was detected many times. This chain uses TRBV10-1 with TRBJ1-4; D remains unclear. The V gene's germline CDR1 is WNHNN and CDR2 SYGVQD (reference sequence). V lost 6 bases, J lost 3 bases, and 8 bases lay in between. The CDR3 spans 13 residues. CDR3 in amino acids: CASSGSANEKLFF. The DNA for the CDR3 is TGCGCCAGCAGCGGGTCGGCTAATGAAAAACTGTTTTTT.

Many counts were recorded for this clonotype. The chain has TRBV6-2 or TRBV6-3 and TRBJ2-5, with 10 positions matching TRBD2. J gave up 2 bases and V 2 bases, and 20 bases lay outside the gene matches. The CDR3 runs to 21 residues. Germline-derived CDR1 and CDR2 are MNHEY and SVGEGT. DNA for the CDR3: TGTGCCAGCAGTTACCCCCGGAACCGTCCTTTTAGCGGGGGGTCGCAAGAGACCCAGTACTTC. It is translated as CASSYPRNRPFSGGSQETQYF.

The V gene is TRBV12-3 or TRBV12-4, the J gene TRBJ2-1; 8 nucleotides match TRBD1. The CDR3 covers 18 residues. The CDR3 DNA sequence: TGTACCTTCTGTTTAGCGAAGGGAGACAGGGGCGCTTACAATGAGCAGTTCTTC. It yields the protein CTFCLAKGDRGAYNEQFF.

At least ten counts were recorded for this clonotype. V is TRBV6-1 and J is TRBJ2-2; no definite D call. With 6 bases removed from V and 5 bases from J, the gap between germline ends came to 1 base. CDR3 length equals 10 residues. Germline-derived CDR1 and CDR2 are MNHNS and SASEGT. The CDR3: CASRTGELFF. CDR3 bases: TGTGCCAGCAGGACCGGGGAGCTGTTTTTT.

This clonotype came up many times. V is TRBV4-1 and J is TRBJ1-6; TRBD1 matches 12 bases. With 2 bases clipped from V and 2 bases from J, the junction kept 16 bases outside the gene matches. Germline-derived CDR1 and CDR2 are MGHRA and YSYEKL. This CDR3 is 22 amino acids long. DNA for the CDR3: TGCGCCAGCAGCCAATTTTGGTTTGGGGACAGGGGGCAGATCACCTATAATTCACCCCTCCACTTT. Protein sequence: CASSQFWFGDRGQITYNSPLHF.